This T cell receptor (beta chain) was sequenced in a study of blood T cell repertoires in COVID-19. On the study more broadly: The United States, Italy and Spain supplied acute and convalescent COVID-19 samples. PBMCs, B-cell-depleted T cells, or T cells provided the cDNA or gDNA that made up the material.

As originally analysed: Amplified reference gene primers provided the basis for estimating nucleated cell counts. Measured with immunoSEQ multiplex PCR; TCRdb has only the in-frame clones, and not every one. The DNA gave D and trimming, while V, J and clone size come from that table. This sample yields roughly 100,000 clones, of which approximately 86% are seen a single time; approximately 1.7% belongs to the top ten. The receptor was derived from an elderly man with acute or convalescent COVID-19. The sample consisted of peripheral blood.

CDR3 in amino acids: CASSTLAGGLETQYF. CDR3 in DNA: TGTGCCAGCAGCACGTTAGCGGGAGGGTTGGAGACCCAGTACTTC. The gene calls are TRBV5-6 and TRBJ2-5, with 11 bases that match TRBD2. With 4 bases clipped from V and 5 bases from J, the junction kept 7 bases outside the gene matches. Germline V lookup: CDR1 SGHDT, CDR2 YYEEEE. This CDR3 comprises 15 residues.